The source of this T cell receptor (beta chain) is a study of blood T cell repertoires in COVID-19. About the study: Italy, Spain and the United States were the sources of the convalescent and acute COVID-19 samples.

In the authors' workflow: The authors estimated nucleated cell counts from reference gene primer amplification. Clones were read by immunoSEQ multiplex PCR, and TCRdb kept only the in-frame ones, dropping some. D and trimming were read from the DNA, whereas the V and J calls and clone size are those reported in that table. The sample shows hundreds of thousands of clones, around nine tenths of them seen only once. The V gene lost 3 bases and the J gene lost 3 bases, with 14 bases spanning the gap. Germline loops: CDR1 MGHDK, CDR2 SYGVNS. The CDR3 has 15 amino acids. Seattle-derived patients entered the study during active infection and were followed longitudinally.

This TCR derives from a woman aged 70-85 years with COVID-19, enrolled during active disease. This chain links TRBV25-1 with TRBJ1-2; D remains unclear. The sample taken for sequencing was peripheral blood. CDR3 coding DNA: TGTGCCAGCAGTGACACTATAGGGAGCGACTATGGCTACACCTTC. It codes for CASSDTIGSDYGYTF.